The rows below give T cell receptor beta chains drawn from one sample of a study of blood T cell repertoires in COVID-19. Repertoires were generated with immunoSEQ multiplex PCR, while TCRdb's copy carries only in-frame clones and drops some. The table shows about 190,000 clones, with 78% occurring only once. Specimen: peripheral blood. These receptors originate from a woman aged 80 or over with active or convalescent COVID-19. Each CDR3 is given with its conserved first and last residue. The order of the fields is clone size, J gene, D gene, V gene, CDR3 DNA, CDR3 protein. The D gene is left open where the match is weak. The size field is filled for only some rows; it gives once, few, many or a size class.

clone_size: NA; j_call: TRBJ1-5; d_call: TRBD1; v_call: TRBV30; cdr3_nt: TGTGCCTGGGGGGGACAGGGCTACCAGCCCCAGCATTTT; cdr3_aa: CAWGGQGYQPQHF
clone_size: NA; j_call: TRBJ1-6; d_call: NA; v_call: TRBV27; cdr3_nt: TGTGCCAGCAGTTTATTCCGCAAAAGCGGGCCGGTTCGAGAGTCCTATAATTCACCCCTCCACTTT; cdr3_aa: CASSLFRKSGPVRESYNSPLHF
clone_size: NA; j_call: TRBJ2-5; d_call: TRBD2; v_call: TRBV6-2/TRBV6-3; cdr3_nt: TGTGCCAGCAGTACCGGGACTAGCGGGGGGGCAAGGCAAGAGACCCAGTACTTC; cdr3_aa: CASSTGTSGGARQETQYF
clone_size: NA; j_call: TRBJ1-1; d_call: NA; v_call: TRBV5-1; cdr3_nt: TGCGCCAGCAGCTCAACGGCGGGGAACACTGAAGCTTTCTTT; cdr3_aa: CASSSTAGNTEAFF
clone_size: NA; j_call: TRBJ2-2; d_call: NA; v_call: TRBV4-3; cdr3_nt: TGCGCCAGCAGCGACCGGACAGCGAACACCGGGGAGCTGTTTTTT; cdr3_aa: CASSDRTANTGELFF
clone_size: NA; j_call: TRBJ2-1; d_call: NA; v_call: TRBV11-2; cdr3_nt: TGTGCCAGCAGCTCCGGGACACCGAAATACAATGAGCAGTTCTTC; cdr3_aa: CASSSGTPKYNEQFF
clone_size: NA; j_call: TRBJ1-4; d_call: TRBD1; v_call: TRBV6-6; cdr3_nt: TGTGCCAGCAGCCCACAGGGACAGACTAATGAAAAACTGTTTTTT; cdr3_aa: CASSPQGQTNEKLFF
clone_size: NA; j_call: TRBJ2-2; d_call: TRBD1; v_call: TRBV9; cdr3_nt: TGTGCCAGCAGCCAACGACAGGGGCGGGTGGTTTGGGCCGGGGAGCTGTTTTTT; cdr3_aa: CASSQRQGRVVWAGELFF
clone_size: once; j_call: TRBJ2-1; d_call: TRBD2; v_call: TRBV19; cdr3_nt: TGTGCCAGTATGAGGACTAGCGGGGACCATGAGCAGTTCTTC; cdr3_aa: CASMRTSGDHEQFF
clone_size: NA; j_call: TRBJ2-1; d_call: NA; v_call: TRBV20-1; cdr3_nt: TGCAGTGGTACAGGGAATGAGCAGTTCTTC; cdr3_aa: CSGTGNEQFF
clone_size: NA; j_call: TRBJ2-1; d_call: TRBD2; v_call: TRBV5-1; cdr3_nt: TGCGCCAGCAGCTTCCGAACTAGCGGCCCTTCCGAATACAATGAGCAGTTCTTC; cdr3_aa: CASSFRTSGPSEYNEQFF
clone_size: NA; j_call: TRBJ2-4; d_call: NA; v_call: TRBV28; cdr3_nt: TGTGCCAGCAGTTTGGAGGCGGGTAACATTCAGTACTTC; cdr3_aa: CASSLEAGNIQYF
clone_size: few; j_call: TRBJ2-7; d_call: NA; v_call: TRBV2; cdr3_nt: TGTGCCACAGCACGGGAACAGGGCGACTACGAGCAGTACTTC; cdr3_aa: CATAREQGDYEQYF
clone_size: NA; j_call: TRBJ1-5; d_call: NA; v_call: TRBV7-9; cdr3_nt: TGTGCCAGCAGCCCCGCGAACAATCAGCCCCAGCATTTT; cdr3_aa: CASSPANNQPQHF
clone_size: NA; j_call: TRBJ1-6; d_call: NA; v_call: TRBV19; cdr3_nt: TGTGCCACCAGCCGATCAGACACTCATAATTCACCCCTCCACTTT; cdr3_aa: CATSRSDTHNSPLHF
clone_size: NA; j_call: TRBJ1-4; d_call: NA; v_call: TRBV7-9; cdr3_nt: TGTGCCAGCAGCTTAGGACAGTTTGCAACTAATGAAAAACTGTTTTTT; cdr3_aa: CASSLGQFATNEKLFF
clone_size: NA; j_call: TRBJ2-2; d_call: NA; v_call: TRBV19; cdr3_nt: TGTGCCAGTCGGGGTCCTCGCAACACCGGGGAGCTGTTTTTT; cdr3_aa: CASRGPRNTGELFF
clone_size: NA; j_call: TRBJ1-3; d_call: NA; v_call: TRBV28; cdr3_nt: TGTGCCAGCAGCTACCCCGGGGGGACTGGAAACACCATATATTTT; cdr3_aa: CASSYPGGTGNTIYF
clone_size: NA; j_call: TRBJ1-2; d_call: TRBD1; v_call: TRBV5-6; cdr3_nt: TGTGCCAGCAGCTCCCCTAGGGGGCTTGGAGATGGCTACACCTTC; cdr3_aa: CASSSPRGLGDGYTF
clone_size: NA; j_call: TRBJ2-3; d_call: TRBD1; v_call: TRBV5-4; cdr3_nt: TGTGCCAGCAGCTTGGGACAGGGAAGCACAGATACGCAGTATTTT; cdr3_aa: CASSLGQGSTDTQYF
clone_size: NA; j_call: TRBJ2-7; d_call: NA; v_call: TRBV18; cdr3_nt: TGTGCCAGCTCACAAGGGACGGGAGCCTACGAGCAGTACTTC; cdr3_aa: CASSQGTGAYEQYF
clone_size: NA; j_call: TRBJ1-3; d_call: NA; v_call: TRBV10-3; cdr3_nt: TGTGCCATCAAGAGGTCGCTCTTGAGCTCTGGAAACACCATATATTTT; cdr3_aa: CAIKRSLLSSGNTIYF